This TCR beta chain was profiled in a study of T cell responses to AZD1222 COVID-19 vaccine. CDR1 is SGDLS and CDR2 is YYNGEE in the germline V gene. The CDR3 consists of 16 residues. Trimming removed 2 bases from V and 4 bases from J; junction bases left unmatched: 4. Sequencing was performed with immunoSEQ multiplex PCR; in TCRdb, only in-frame clones are kept and a portion is missing. In the table there are tens of thousands of clones, about nine tenths of which are singletons. The J gene is TRBJ2-2, the V gene TRBV9; 11 nucleotides line up with TRBD2. This receptor was obtained from an adult in good health. The sequences come from peripheral blood, collected on day 0 of AZD1222 vaccination. CDR3 sequence reads: CASSVSGGAVTGELFF. CDR3 nucleotide sequence: TGTGCCAGCAGCGTTAGCGGGGGGGCTGTCACCGGGGAGCTGTTTTTT.